The rows below give T cell receptor beta chains drawn from one sample of a study of blood T cell repertoires in COVID-19. Clones were read by immunoSEQ multiplex PCR, and TCRdb kept only the in-frame ones, dropping some. The repertoire consists of 110,000 or so clones, with roughly 80% occurring once and the leading ten covering about 7.3%. Source material: peripheral blood. The receptors come from a woman between 35 and 50 years old with acute or convalescent COVID-19. Each CDR3 is given with its conserved first and last residue. D genes are given only for firm matches. The size of a clone is reported for some rows only, either as once, few or many, or as a class for expanded clones.

clone_size | j_call | d_call | v_call | cdr3_nt | cdr3_aa
NA | TRBJ1-4 | TRBD1 | TRBV4-3 | TGCGCCAGCAGCCTACATGGACCGGGACAGGGGGCTCGGAATGAAAAACTGTTTTTT | CASSLHGPGQGARNEKLFF
NA | TRBJ2-3 | NA | TRBV4-1 | TGCGCCAGCAGCCAAGATCTCTCCACAGATACGCAGTATTTT | CASSQDLSTDTQYF
once | TRBJ1-4 | TRBD1 | TRBV11-2 | TGTGCCAGCAGCACACCGGGACAGAAGAATGAAAAACTGTTTTTT | CASSTPGQKNEKLFF
NA | TRBJ1-5 | NA | TRBV6-5 | TGTGCCAGCAGTTACGCGGGGGGTTTTCAGCCCCAGCATTTT | CASSYAGGFQPQHF
NA | TRBJ1-1 | NA | TRBV18 | TGTGCCAGCTCACCCCCCGGGGGAAACACTGAAGCTTTCTTT | CASSPPGGNTEAFF
NA | TRBJ2-3 | TRBD2 | TRBV9 | TGTGCCAGCAGCGTAATGGGTCTTCCGATAACTAGCGGGGGATTCACAGATACGCAGTATTTT | CASSVMGLPITSGGFTDTQYF
few | TRBJ2-7 | TRBD1 | TRBV6-2/TRBV6-3 | TGTGCCAGCAGTCCCCGGGACAGGGGGACGAAAGAGCAGTACTTC | CASSPRDRGTKEQYF
NA | TRBJ1-3 | NA | TRBV24-1 | TGTGCCACCAGTGATTTCCCGGACTACTCTGGAAACACCATATATTTT | CATSDFPDYSGNTIYF
once | TRBJ1-2 | NA | TRBV28 | TGTGCCAGCAGTTTACAGGGCTATGGCTACACCTTC | CASSLQGYGYTF
few | TRBJ1-1 | NA | TRBV29-1 | TGCAGCGTTGGGGGGGTGCGGGGTGTTGACACTGAAGCTTTCTTT | CSVGGVRGVDTEAFF
NA | TRBJ1-5 | NA | TRBV19 | TGTGCCAGTAGTCGTCTCGGGGGCAATCAGCCCCAGCATTTT | CASSRLGGNQPQHF
NA | TRBJ2-5 | NA | TRBV27 | TGTGCCATCCCACGGGGGCAAGAGACCCAGTACTTC | CAIPRGQETQYF
NA | TRBJ2-7 | NA | TRBV19 | TGTGCCAGTAGTAAAGACCTCTCCTACGAGCAGTACTTC | CASSKDLSYEQYF
NA | TRBJ1-1 | TRBD1 | TRBV3-1/TRBV3-2 | TGTGCCAGCAGCCGCGGGACAGGGGGCTTGGGCACTGAAGCTTTCTTT | CASSRGTGGLGTEAFF
NA | TRBJ1-1 | NA | TRBV7-9 | TGTGCCAGCAGCTCCCCAAAGGGGGGGCGGGACACTGAAGCTTTCTTT | CASSSPKGGRDTEAFF
NA | TRBJ1-1 | TRBD1 | TRBV5-1 | TGCGCCAGCAGTTTACCGGGACAGGGCACTGAAGCTTTCTTT | CASSLPGQGTEAFF
once | TRBJ2-3 | TRBD1 | TRBV5-1 | TGCGCCAGCAGCTTGGTTAGGGACAGCCCCCTAGAGTATTTT | CASSLVRDSPLEYF
NA | TRBJ2-5 | NA | TRBV9 | TGTGCCAGCAGCGGAATCGGGGGGCCCCAAGAGACCCAGTACTTC | CASSGIGGPQETQYF
NA | TRBJ1-3 | TRBD1 | TRBV9 | TGTGCCAGCAGCGTAGGGACAGGCTCTGGAAACACCATATATTTT | CASSVGTGSGNTIYF
NA | TRBJ1-5 | NA | TRBV9 | TGTGCCAGCAGCCAGGGACAGCCCCAGCATTTT | CASSQGQPQHF
NA | TRBJ1-2 | NA | TRBV2 | TGTGCCAGCGGGAGAAGAAGCGATGGCTACACCTTC | CASGRRSDGYTF
NA | TRBJ2-7 | TRBD1 | TRBV6-5 | TGTGCCAGCACCATGACAGGGCCGTCCTACGAGCAGTACTTC | CASTMTGPSYEQYF
NA | TRBJ1-5 | TRBD1 | TRBV2 | TGTGCCAGCAGTCGACAGGGGGTTCGTCAGCCCCAGCATTTT | CASSRQGVRQPQHF
NA | TRBJ1-1 | TRBD1 | TRBV5-1 | TGCGCCAGCAGCCTCGGACAGGGGGCTCTGAACACTGAAGCTTTCTTT | CASSLGQGALNTEAFF
NA | TRBJ2-7 | TRBD1 | TRBV7-9 | TGTGCCAGCAGCCACGGGACAGGGGAGCAGTACTTC | CASSHGTGEQYF
NA | TRBJ2-7 | TRBD1 | TRBV30 | TGTGCCTGGGCGTCGGGACAGGGGTTCTACGAGCAGTACTTC | CAWASGQGFYEQYF
NA | TRBJ1-2 | NA | TRBV5-6 | TGTGCCAGCGAAGGGGGAAACTATGGCTACACCTTC | CASEGGNYGYTF
NA | TRBJ1-1 | NA | TRBV30 | TGTGCCTGGAGTGTTTTGACTAACACTGAAGCTTTCTTT | CAWSVLTNTEAFF
few | TRBJ2-5 | NA | TRBV4-1 | TGCGCCAGCACTCTATTCGGGGGGCCGGGGGAGACCCAGTACTTC | CASTLFGGPGETQYF
NA | TRBJ2-1 | TRBD1 | TRBV19 | TGTGCCAGTAGTCTAGGACAGGGAGAGGGATACAATGAGCAGTTCTTC | CASSLGQGEGYNEQFF
NA | TRBJ2-7 | NA | TRBV10-1 | TGCGCCAGCAGTGAGCAGGGAACCGGGGAGCAGTACTTC | CASSEQGTGEQYF
NA | TRBJ1-3 | TRBD1 | TRBV19 | TGTGCCAGTAGTCCGAGGACAGGGGACTCTGGAAACACCATATATTTT | CASSPRTGDSGNTIYF
NA | TRBJ2-7 | NA | TRBV7-9 | TGTGCCAGCAGTCTGTTGGGGGAGGACGAGCAGTACTTC | CASSLLGEDEQYF
NA | TRBJ2-5 | TRBD2 | TRBV12-5 | TGTGCTAGTGGTTTGGGGTTAGCGGGGGGGCAGGAGACCCAGTACTTC | CASGLGLAGGQETQYF
NA | TRBJ2-1 | NA | TRBV3-1/TRBV3-2 | TGTGCCAGCAGCCAAGGTCCCTTGCTCGGGCAGTTCTTC | CASSQGPLLGQFF
once | TRBJ2-2 | NA | TRBV19 | TGTGCCAGTAGTTCCGGCAGGGCCATAGCGAACACCGGGGAGCTGTTTTTT | CASSSGRAIANTGELFF
NA | TRBJ2-7 | NA | TRBV19 | TGTGCCAGTAGCAGGGACGCACAGGGTAATTACGAGCAGTACTTC | CASSRDAQGNYEQYF
NA | TRBJ2-1 | TRBD1 | TRBV10-3 | TGTGCCATCGGTGCCTTTGGACAGGGACCGAATGAGCAGTTCTTC | CAIGAFGQGPNEQFF
NA | TRBJ1-6 | NA | TRBV15 | TGTGCCACCAGCAGAGATCCCGGTAATTCACCCCTCCACTTT | CATSRDPGNSPLHF
NA | TRBJ2-5 | TRBD2 | TRBV24-1 | TGTGCCACCAGGGCTAGCGGGGAAGAGACCCAGTACTTC | CATRASGEETQYF
NA | TRBJ2-1 | TRBD1 | TRBV24-1 | TGTGCCACCAGTGGGAACAACAAACAGGGGGCCGGCTCCTACAATGAGCAGTTCTTC | CATSGNNKQGAGSYNEQFF
NA | TRBJ2-2 | TRBD2 | TRBV7-6 | TGTGCCAGCAGTTCGGGGGGGCCGGTGACCGGGGAGCTGTTTTTT | CASSSGGPVTGELFF
once | TRBJ1-1 | NA | TRBV4-3 | TGCGCCAGCAGCCTTGACCGGGCAGGAGGAGGGAACACTGAAGCTTTCTTT | CASSLDRAGGGNTEAFF
NA | TRBJ2-1 | TRBD2 | TRBV27 | TGTGCCAGCAGTTTAGCCGGGACTAGAGACTACAATGAGCAGTTCTTC | CASSLAGTRDYNEQFF
NA | TRBJ2-2 | NA | TRBV24-1 | TGTGCCACCGAGGGCTACACCGGGGAGCTGTTTTTT | CATEGYTGELFF
few | TRBJ1-2 | TRBD1 | TRBV7-2 | TGTGCCAGCAGCCCCTATATTGCAGGGGGTTTGGAAGGCTACACCTTC | CASSPYIAGGLEGYTF
NA | TRBJ1-2 | TRBD1 | TRBV5-1 | TGCGCCAGCAGCTTGGTGCCAGGGGGTATCTATGGCTACACCTTC | CASSLVPGGIYGYTF
NA | TRBJ1-6 | TRBD1 | TRBV3-1/TRBV3-2 | TGTGCCAGCAGCCCCGGACAGGGAACGTCACCCCTCCACTTT | CASSPGQGTSPLHF
once | TRBJ1-3 | NA | TRBV30 | TGTGCCTGGAGTCGGGATAGCTCTGGAAACACCATATATTTT | CAWSRDSSGNTIYF
NA | TRBJ1-2 | NA | TRBV27 | TGTGCCAGCAGTTTATCGAACTTAAACTATGGCTACACCTTC | CASSLSNLNYGYTF
NA | TRBJ2-1 | NA | TRBV11-3 | TGTGCCAGCAGCGCCCCGGGGATCAAAGGCGACAATGAGCAGTTCTTC | CASSAPGIKGDNEQFF
NA | TRBJ2-5 | NA | TRBV7-2 | TGTGCCAGCATCATGAGGGGGACCCAAGAGACCCAGTACTTC | CASIMRGTQETQYF
NA | TRBJ2-4 | TRBD1 | TRBV9 | TGTGCCAGCAGCGTAGCCCCGATAGGGACAGCAAACATTCAGTACTTC | CASSVAPIGTANIQYF
NA | TRBJ1-3 | TRBD1 | TRBV7-6 | TGTGCCAGCAGCTCCAGAGGTACAGGGGGAGGAAACACCATATATTTT | CASSSRGTGGGNTIYF
NA | TRBJ1-1 | NA | TRBV5-5 | TGTGCCAGCAGCTTGGTCGCGGGGAGCACTGAAGCTTTCTTT | CASSLVAGSTEAFF